The 15 T cell receptor beta chains given below trace back to one sample, sequenced in a study of CD8+ T cells in alopecia areata. The treatment: oral pan-JAK inhibitor, 5-10 mg twice daily. RNA extraction and reverse transcription yielded cDNA as sequencing template. Data came from immunoSEQ multiplex PCR; TCRdb stores just in-frame clones and leaves some out. The sample consists of approximately 180,000 clones, around 58% of them appearing once. The sequencing here drew on CD4+ T cells sorted from blood, taken at approximately week 56, from a patient treated with tofacitinib. These receptor sequences come from a human donor with alopecia areata.

The V gene is TRBV4-1, the J gene TRBJ2-2; 7 positions agree with TRBD2. The CDR3 consists of 16 residues. With V trimmed by 1 base and J by 1 base, 3 bases remained unmatched. CDR1 and CDR2 from the germline V gene are MGHRA and YSYEKL. CDR3 coding DNA: TGCGCCAGCAGCCAAGGGCTAGCGGTGAACACCGGGGAGCTGTTTTTT. As protein: CASSQGLAVNTGELFF.

The J gene is TRBJ1-1, the V gene TRBV6-5; D is ambiguous. Germline V gene sequence: CDR1 MNHEY, CDR2 SVGAGI. V was trimmed by 6 bases and J by 1 base, leaving 12 bases between them. The CDR3 runs 14 residues. CDR3 bases: TGTGCCAGCAGCCCCTGGAGGCGGAACACTGAAGCTTTCTTT. It codes for CASSPWRRNTEAFF.

The chain uses TRBV25-1 and TRBJ1-2; a weak D match, TRBD1 (6 bases). Looked up from germline, CDR1 is MGHDK and CDR2 is SYGVNS. V was clipped by 4 bases and J by 2 bases, with 11 bases between them. The CDR3 loop spans 14 amino acids. CDR3 residues: CASSGSTGNYGYTF. The CDR3 region has the DNA TGTGCCAGCAGTGGCTCGACAGGCAACTATGGCTACACCTTC.

J is TRBJ2-2 and V is TRBV18; D call uncertain. CDR3 length: 12 residues. Trimming removed 2 bases from V and 8 bases from J, with 6 bases in between. CDR1 and CDR2 (germline): KGHSH, LQKENI. The CDR3 region has the DNA TGTGCCAGCTCACCAGGTCCTGGGGAGCTGTTTTTT. Translated, it gives CASSPGPGELFF.

At least ten counts were recorded for this clone. V and J are TRBV12-5 and TRBJ2-1; 9 nucleotides match TRBD2. The CDR3 spans 17 residues. Germline values: CDR1 LGHNT, CDR2 FRNRAP. Trimming took 7 bases from V and 0 from J; bases not matched to a gene: 10. In DNA form, the CDR3 reads TGTGCTAGTGCCATCATTAGCGGGGGTTCCTCCTACAATGAGCAGTTCTTC. Translating it yields CASAIISGGSSYNEQFF.

This clone has a handful of counts. The chain recombines TRBV28 with TRBJ1-4; D is undetermined. V was pared by 3 bases and J by 8 bases, with 16 bases between. This CDR3 comprises 15 residues. CDR1 and CDR2 (germline): MDHEN, SYDVKM. The CDR3 bases are TGTGCCAGCAGTTTGTTTGGGGATTTCGCGGAAAAACTGTTTTTT. Translating gives CASSLFGDFAEKLFF.

This clone showed up just a few times. For the CDR3, the DNA is TGTGCCAGCAGCACCAGGGGGCCCTATGGCTACACCTTC. Its protein product is CASSTRGPYGYTF. This rearrangement joins TRBV7-2 to TRBJ1-2, with TRBD1 identical over 8 bases. The V gene end was trimmed by 5 bases and the J gene end by 4 bases; junction bases not matched to a gene: 3. Germline lookup yields CDR1 SGHTA and CDR2 FQGNSA. The CDR3 sequence is 13 residues long.

The chain joins TRBV29-1 to TRBJ1-4; D not resolved. V lost 4 bases and J 3 bases, leaving 9 bases between the germline ends. Germline V gene data show CDR1 as SQVTM and CDR2 as ANQGSEA. The CDR3 is 13 residues long. Here the CDR3 DNA reads TGCAGCGTTGCAGGCGGGGCTAATGAAAAACTGTTTTTT. It is translated as CSVAGGANEKLFF.

This chain uses TRBV27 with TRBJ2-7, with 8 nucleotides matching TRBD1. With V trimmed by 5 bases and J by 2 bases, 2 bases remained unmatched. The CDR3 sequence is 13 residues long. Germline V gene lookup returns CDR1 MNHEY and CDR2 SMNVEV (reference sequence). The CDR3 protein is CASSADRAYEQYF. The CDR3 nucleotides are TGTGCCAGCAGTGCGGACAGGGCCTACGAGCAGTACTTC.

This clone was detected only a few times. The J gene is TRBJ1-1, the V gene TRBV7-6; TRBD1 matches at 7 bases. The CDR3 is 18 residues long. Germline CDR1 and CDR2: SGHVS and FNYEAQ. The junction had 18 bases not matched to a gene; V was cut back by 7 bases and J by 1 base. The CDR3 protein is CASTPKPRQGRGNTEAFF. CDR3 sequence (DNA): TGTGCCAGCACCCCCAAGCCCCGACAGGGCCGGGGGAACACTGAAGCTTTCTTT.

The V call is TRBV11-2, the J call TRBJ1-2; a weak D match, TRBD1 (6 bases). Germline V gives CDR1 SGHAT, CDR2 FQNNGV. Trimming left V 1 base short and J 8 bases short, with 17 bases between. The CDR3 spans 15 residues. The CDR3 spells CASSLGRQGHRGYTF. The CDR3 coding sequence is TGTGCCAGCAGCTTAGGAAGGCAGGGACATAGGGGCTACACCTTC.

The CDR3 loop reads CASSLDGTEYGYTF. The CDR3 bases are TGTGCCAGCAGTCTCGACGGGACAGAATATGGCTACACCTTC. V usage is TRBV2 and J usage is TRBJ1-2; 7 bases are shared with TRBD1. V shed 5 bases and J 5 bases; nucleotides not matched to a gene: 8. The CDR3 is 14 amino acids. Looked up from germline, CDR1 is SNHLY and CDR2 is FYNNEI.

This clone turned up a few times. V is TRBV29-1 and J is TRBJ1-4; D is undetermined. CDR1 and CDR2 from the germline V gene are SQVTM and ANQGSEA. The V and J ends lost 5 bases and 3 bases respectively, with 7 bases between them. The CDR3 consists of 12 residues. The CDR3 region is CSVYGSNEKLFF. CDR3 DNA sequence: TGCAGCGTTTACGGGTCTAATGAAAAACTGTTTTTT.

The chain is built from TRBV14 and TRBJ1-2, with D perhaps matching TRBD1 (6 bases). This CDR3 comprises 15 residues. Germline lookup yields CDR1 SGHDN and CDR2 FVKESK. V was pared by 4 bases and J by 2 bases, with 14 bases between. The CDR3 DNA is TGTGCCAGCAGCCTGCCCGGAAGGGGGAACTATGGCTACACCTTC. Encoded protein: CASSLPGRGNYGYTF.

This clone was seen a handful of times. The limits of the CDR3 on the DNA are not certain, so only TCRdb's listed CDR3 is given. The chain employs TRBV19 and TRBJ2-5. Per the germline V gene, CDR1 is LNHDA and CDR2 is SQIVND (reference sequence). From its first to its last residue, the CDR3 has 13 amino acids. CDR3: CASTSGAQETQYF.